This T cell receptor (beta chain) was sequenced in a study of neurological immune-mediated disorders. The study, taken as a whole, reports: No CDR3 amino acid sequences were shared by expanded clones across subjects, suggesting private repertoires in all groups.

The ends lost 4 bases at V and 4 bases at J; junction bases unmatched: 4. This CDR3 region has 13 residues. Germline CDR1 and CDR2: SGHRS and YFSETQ. In its sample, this clonotype was seen many times. Its antigen is not identified. TCRdb reprocessed the 5' RACE reads with MiXCR, giving one entry per CDR3 protein. The data hold around 46,000 distinct CDR3 sequences, with 1.9% observed a single time. Sequences were obtained from PBMCs. This TCR came from a woman between 40 and 55 years old with multiple sclerosis. The gene calls are TRBV5-1 and TRBJ1-2; 7 nucleotides agree with TRBD1. The CDR3 DNA reads TGCGCCAGCAGCGAGACAGGGACCTATGGCTACACCTTC. As protein: CASSETGTYGYTF.